One sample yielded the 27 T cell receptor beta chains listed below, sequenced in a study of CD8+ T cells in alopecia areata. Following RNA extraction, reverse transcription yielded cDNA that acted as the sequencing template. Only in-frame clones appear in the TCRdb table, and some are missing; sequencing was by immunoSEQ multiplex PCR. The table records some 210,000 clones, more than 60% of them present only once. The treatment here: oral pan-JAK inhibitor, 5-10 mg twice daily. Sequenced material: CD4+ T cells sorted from blood, taken between weeks 44 and 45, from a patient treated with tofacitinib. These receptors all stem from a human donor with alopecia areata.

Concerning this clone: The same CDR3 can be traced to other DNA sequences in this sample. This chain connects TRBV29-1 to TRBJ1-5; D not certain. Germline V gene lookup returns CDR1 SQVTM and CDR2 ANQGSEA. This CDR3 region has 12 residues. V was pared by 6 bases and J by 2 bases, with 8 bases between. CDR3 region: CSVGEGNQPQHF. The CDR3 nucleotides read TGCAGCGTCGGGGAAGGCAATCAGCCCCAGCATTTT.

V and J are TRBV30 and TRBJ1-1, with no clear D. The length of the CDR3 is 14 residues. The germline V gene has CDR1 GTSNPN and CDR2 SVGIG (reference sequence). The germline V and J ends were trimmed by 2 bases and 8 bases, with 18 bases remaining between them. CDR3 sequence (DNA): TGTGCCTGGAGTACCTTTAGCTCGGGTGGGGAAGCTTTCTTT. Its translation is CAWSTFSSGGEAFF.

V usage is TRBV6-5 and J usage is TRBJ1-2, with TRBD1 as a possible D gene (6 bases). The CDR3 length is 13 residues. V lost 6 bases to trimming and J lost 5 bases, with 13 bases between them. Germline CDR1 MNHEY, CDR2 SVGAGI. The DNA of the CDR3 is TGTGCCAGCAGAGAAACAGGGATGTATGGCTACACCTTC. Its translation is CASRETGMYGYTF.

V and J are TRBV5-1 and TRBJ2-5; the match to TRBD2 covers 9 bases. The CDR3 is 13 amino acids. From germline, CDR1 is SGHRS and CDR2 YFSETQ. The V and J ends lost 7 bases and 1 base, in that order; junction bases with no gene match: 2. CDR3 in DNA: TGCGCCAGCGCGGGAGGGGCCCAAGAGACCCAGTACTTC. Its translation is CASAGGAQETQYF.

This sequence joins TRBV10-3 and TRBJ1-1; D is uncertain. V was pared by 3 bases and J by 4 bases, with 15 bases between. The CDR3 loop spans 15 amino acids. Per germline, CDR1 ENHRY and CDR2 SYGVKD. CDR3 DNA: TGTGCCATCAGTGAACAAGGGTTGCTTTCCACTGAAGCTTTCTTT. Protein sequence: CAISEQGLLSTEAFF.

The genes are TRBV29-1 and TRBJ1-4; D unclear. V gave up 4 bases and J gave up 3 bases, with 6 bases separating them. The CDR3 sequence is 12 residues long. Germline assignment: CDR1 SQVTM and CDR2 ANQGSEA. This CDR3 reads CSVAKANEKLFF. The CDR3 bases are TGCAGCGTTGCCAAGGCTAATGAAAAACTGTTTTTT.

This clone has only a few counts. The J gene is TRBJ2-1, the V gene TRBV6-6; D not certain. Germline values: CDR1 MNHNY, CDR2 SVGAGI (reference sequence). This CDR3 contains 11 residues. V lost 7 bases, J lost 5 bases, and 6 bases lay in between. The CDR3 sequence is CASTDHNEQFF. The DNA for the CDR3 is TGTGCCAGCACCGACCACAATGAGCAGTTCTTC.

The rearrangement uses TRBV29-1 and TRBJ2-2, with D maybe TRBD1 (7 bases). Trimming removed 7 bases from V and 5 bases from J, with 14 bases in between. The CDR3 extends over 13 amino acids. In germline, CDR1 is SQVTM, CDR2 ANQGSEA. The CDR3 sequence: CSARTGGTGELFF. Here the CDR3 DNA reads TGCAGCGCTCGGACAGGAGGGACCGGGGAGCTGTTTTTT.

The gene calls are TRBV30 and TRBJ2-5, with D perhaps matching TRBD1 (5 bases). The germline CDR1 and CDR2 sequences are GTSNPN and SVGIG (reference sequence). The CDR3 runs 12 residues. V dropped 4 bases and J dropped 3 bases, with 9 bases sitting between them. The CDR3 region is CAWNRNEETQYF. CDR3 coding DNA: TGTGCCTGGAACAGGAACGAAGAGACCCAGTACTTC. The full variable domain, completed using reference TRBV30 and TRBJ2-5, is SQTIHQWPATLVQPVGSPLSLECTVEGTSNPNLYWYRQAAGRGLQLLFYSVGIGQISSEVPQNLSASRPQDRQFILSSKKLLLSDSGFYLCAWNRNEETQYFGPGTRLLVL.

CDR3 sequence (DNA): TGTGCCAGCAGTTTTGGAAGGGGGAAGGGGACCTACGAGCAGTACTTC. This encodes CASSFGRGKGTYEQYF. The rearrangement links TRBV27 to TRBJ2-7, with D possibly being TRBD1 (6 bases). The CDR3 has 16 residues. The V and J ends lost 3 bases and 2 bases respectively, with 17 bases between them. Per the germline V gene, CDR1 is MNHEY and CDR2 is SMNVEV (reference sequence).

The chain employs TRBV6-4 and TRBJ2-3; D gene uncertain. Germline lookup yields CDR1 MRHNA and CDR2 SNTAGT. V was shortened by 2 bases and J by 0 bases, with 9 bases between the two germline ends. The length of the CDR3 is 15 residues. In nucleotides, the CDR3 is TGTGCCAGCAGTGACGGCAGCTCTAGCACAGATACGCAGTATTTT. Amino acids: CASSDGSSSTDTQYF.

This clone was seen a few times. The J gene is TRBJ2-2, the V gene TRBV30; no firm D call. The CDR3 covers 16 residues. The V and J ends lost 1 base and 0 bases respectively, with 12 bases between them. Germline V gives CDR1 GTSNPN, CDR2 SVGIG (reference sequence). The CDR3 is CAWSDRRTANTGELFF. CDR3 sequence (DNA): TGTGCCTGGAGTGACAGACGAACAGCGAACACCGGGGAGCTGTTTTTT.

The chain joins TRBV6-5 to TRBJ2-5; D call uncertain. Trimming shortened V by 7 bases and J by 2 bases, and 17 bases separated the two germline ends. Germline V gives CDR1 MNHEY, CDR2 SVGAGI. The length of the CDR3 is 15 residues. CDR3 DNA: TGTGCCAGCAACCCAACGTCCCGCCTACAAGAGACCCAGTACTTC. This encodes CASNPTSRLQETQYF.

The gene calls are TRBV29-1 and TRBJ1-2; a possible D gene is TRBD1 (5 bases). Germline V gives CDR1 SQVTM, CDR2 ANQGSEA. The CDR3 runs to 13 residues. V lost 3 bases and J 5 bases, leaving 13 bases between the germline ends. DNA of the CDR3: TGCAGCGTTGAGGGGCCGAGCCTTTATGGCTACACCTTC. Protein product: CSVEGPSLYGYTF.

V and J are TRBV5-1 and TRBJ2-1; 13 nucleotides match TRBD2. CDR1 and CDR2 from the germline V gene are SGHRS and YFSETQ. This CDR3 region has 20 residues. The J segment lost 3 bases and the V segment lost 0 bases, leaving 12 bases of the junction unmatched. CDR3 in DNA: TGCGCCAGCAGCTTGGCCGGGACTAGCGGGGCGGTCGGCCTCTACAATGAGCAGTTCTTC. Protein sequence: CASSLAGTSGAVGLYNEQFF. Using reference TRBV5-1 and TRBJ2-1 for the parts outside the CDR3, the full variable domain is KAGVTQTPRYLIKTRGQQVTLSCSPISGHRSVSWYQQTPGQGLQFLFEYFSETQRNKGNFPGRFSGRQFSNSRSEMNVSTLELGDSALYLCASSLAGTSGAVGLYNEQFFGPGTRLTVL.

This sequence joins TRBV27 and TRBJ2-4; no clear D. V was clipped by 6 bases and J by 0 bases, with 6 bases between them. This CDR3 comprises 13 residues. Germline V lookup: CDR1 MNHEY, CDR2 SMNVEV (reference sequence). CDR3 bases: TGTGCCAGCAGATCCCTAGCCAAAAACATTCAGTACTTC. Translated: CASRSLAKNIQYF.

As concerns this clone: A much larger clonotype is one base distant, so this may be a read error. V gene TRBV4-2 combines with J gene TRBJ2-2, with 8 bases fitting TRBD2. The CDR3 extends over 15 amino acids. V shed 5 bases, J shed 1 base, and the junction held 3 bases outside the gene matches. From germline, CDR1 is LGHNA and CDR2 YNFKEQ. CDR3 bases: TGTGCCAGCAGCTACAGCGGGGGGAACACCGGGGAGCTGTTTTTT. Protein sequence: CASSYSGGNTGELFF.

The chain is built from TRBV30 and TRBJ1-1, with TRBD1 matching over 7 bases. The CDR3 is made up of 13 amino acids. The ends lost 6 bases at V and 4 bases at J; junction bases unmatched: 8. Germline V lookup: CDR1 GTSNPN, CDR2 SVGIG (reference sequence). CDR3 in DNA: TGTGCCTGTGACAGGGTATCGGGCACTGAAGCTTTCTTT. Translating it yields CACDRVSGTEAFF.

The chain couples TRBV5-1 to TRBJ1-5; D remains unclear. CDR1 SGHRS and CDR2 YFSETQ come from the germline V gene. The V gene lost 0 bases and the J gene lost 8 bases, with 15 bases spanning the gap. The CDR3 sequence is 15 residues long. The CDR3 nucleotides read TGCGCCAGCAGCTTGGGGCGGGCGGCGCTGGAGCCCCAGCATTTT. This gives the protein CASSLGRAALEPQHF.

The chain carries TRBV9 and TRBJ2-5, with 7 positions matching TRBD1. CDR3 length: 15 residues. Germline CDR1 is SGDLS and CDR2 is YYNGEE. With V trimmed by 3 bases and J by 2 bases, 7 bases remained unmatched. The chain's CDR3 is CASSALGTVQETQYF. As DNA, the CDR3 is TGTGCCAGCAGCGCCTTAGGGACAGTTCAAGAGACCCAGTACTTC.

This clone was found a few times. This rearrangement joins TRBV29-1 to TRBJ2-7; 8 bases are shared with TRBD1. This CDR3 comprises 16 residues. With V trimmed by 5 bases and J by 2 bases, 14 bases remained unmatched. Germline CDR1 SQVTM, CDR2 ANQGSEA. CDR3 region: CSVYGRRDRTTYEQYF. The CDR3 DNA follows: TGCAGCGTTTACGGTCGCCGGGACAGGACCACCTACGAGCAGTACTTC.

This rearrangement joins TRBV29-1 to TRBJ1-2; 11 bases align to TRBD1. This CDR3 spans 14 amino acids. CDR1 and CDR2 (germline): SQVTM, ANQGSEA. J gave up 5 bases and V 7 bases, and 9 bases lay outside the gene matches. CDR3 in DNA: TGCAGCGCCCGACACGGGACAGGGGGATATGGCTACACCTTC. It codes for CSARHGTGGYGYTF.

The gene calls are TRBV2 and TRBJ2-2; D may match TRBD1 or TRBD2 (7 bases each). Per germline, CDR1 SNHLY and CDR2 FYNNEI. The CDR3 spans 16 residues. Trimming pared 7 bases from V and 8 bases from J, leaving 23 bases between. DNA of the CDR3: TGTGCCAGCACTCTAGCGACAGGGAGGGCTCTAGGGGAGCTGTTTTTT. Its protein product is CASTLATGRALGELFF.

The V call is TRBV6-5, the J call TRBJ1-6, with D unclear. The length of the CDR3 is 11 residues. Trimming took 10 bases from V and 7 from J, leaving 8 bases between them. Germline assignment: CDR1 MNHEY and CDR2 SVGAGI. The CDR3 here is CATGVNSPLHF. In nucleotides, the CDR3 is TGTGCCACCGGTGTAAATTCACCCCTCCACTTT.

The V gene is TRBV12-5, the J gene TRBJ2-2, with D uncertain. This CDR3 spans 14 amino acids. Between the trimmed V and J ends, which lost 7 bases and 0 bases, there was a span of 9 bases. Germline V gene lookup returns CDR1 LGHNT and CDR2 FRNRAP. The CDR3 region is CASELGSNTGELFF. The CDR3 DNA follows: TGTGCTAGTGAATTAGGGTCGAACACCGGGGAGCTGTTTTTT.

The chain carries TRBV29-1 and TRBJ2-3; TRBD2 might be the D (5 bases). Trimming pared 6 bases from V and 1 base from J, leaving 14 bases between. This CDR3 region has 14 residues. Germline V CDR1 and CDR2: SQVTM, ANQGSEA. The CDR3 reads CSVRPGLGTDTQYF. Here the CDR3 DNA reads TGCAGCGTCAGACCCGGACTTGGCACAGATACGCAGTATTTT.

This chain joins TRBV10-2 and TRBJ2-3; TRBD2 aligns across 12 bases. Germline CDR1 reads WSHSY; CDR2 reads SAAADI. The CDR3 contains 20 residues. V shed 3 bases, J shed 2 bases, and the junction held 15 bases outside the gene matches. The CDR3, as DNA: TGCGCCAGCAGTGATAAGTCTAGCGGGGGGGCCGTAATACCCACAGATACGCAGTATTTT. This codes for CASSDKSSGGAVIPTDTQYF.